This TCR beta chain was retrieved from a study of CXCR3-negative and CXCR3-positive naive CD8 T cells. Study-wide findings and caveats: CXCR3-positive naive cells had TRB CDR3s that were more hydrophobic than CXCR3-negative naive cells had. Much lower diversity was found in memory CD8+ cells, while both naive subsets had comparably high diversity. Because surface CD5 did not distinguish the naive subsets, TCR strength was inferred from TRB CDR3 properties.

The CDR3 is 16 residues long. CDR1 and CDR2 (germline): WSHSY, SAAADI. For this clonotype: Antigen unknown.

Naive CD8+ T cells showed a CD45RO-CCR7+CD27+CD95- phenotype. Libraries of TRB cDNA were made by 5' RACE and carried UMIs. With the 5' RACE reads reprocessed, TCRdb shows one record per CDR3 protein and no DNA. With 110,000 or so distinct CDR3 sequences in the sample, the ten largest clones hold about 0.35%. The sequence came from a human donor in good health. Some clones in this sample may be carry-over from other donors' samples. This chain joins TRBV10-2 and TRBJ2-2; TCRdb names TRBD1, which stays unverified in the absence of DNA. The material sequenced was naive CXCR3+ CD8+ T cells from blood. Subset here: CD45RO-CCR7+CD27+CD95- naive CD8+ T cells expressing CXCR3 (TNR3+). The CDR3 loop reads CASSTLYTGFAGELFF.